The next 29 T cell receptor beta chains were all read from a single sample in a study of tumor-infiltrating lymphocytes in oesophageal squamous cell carcinoma. TCRdb processed the PCR reads anew with MiXCR; each CDR3 protein has one entry. The sample includes 10,000 to 14,000 distinct CDR3 sequences, roughly 60% of them seen just once. Material for sequencing was esophageal tumor tissue. The receptors were gathered from a male donor with esophageal squamous cell carcinoma.

In DNA form, the CDR3 reads TGTGCCAGCAGCTTAGGCCCAGGGGGCTTGCTTCGGTATGGCTACACCTTC. Translated, it gives CASSLGPGGLLRYGYTF. The chain combines TRBV7-2 with TRBJ1-2; 8 bases line up with TRBD1. This CDR3 is built from 17 residues. Germline V gives CDR1 SGHTA, CDR2 FQGNSA. J lost 5 bases, V lost 1 base, and 12 bases had no gene match.

V usage is TRBV7-4 and J usage is TRBJ2-3, with D tentatively TRBD1 (6 bases). The J call may be in error: the DNA end matches TRBJ1-1 better. The CDR3 is 15 amino acids. Germline-derived CDR1 and CDR2 are SGHVT and SQSDAQ. The CDR3 DNA follows: TGTGCCAGCAGCCCCCCAAGGGGGGTGAACACTGAAGCTTTCTTT. It is translated as CASSPPRGVNTEAFF.

The chain is built from TRBV7-2 and TRBJ2-5; 7 positions agree with TRBD2. The tail of the sequence fits TRBJ2-1 better, so the J call may be wrong. Germline values: CDR1 SGHTA, CDR2 FQGNSA. The CDR3 is made up of 13 amino acids. The CDR3 DNA sequence: TGTGCCAGCAGCTTAAGGGGAGGGCATGAGCAGTTCTTC. Translating gives CASSLRGGHEQFF.

Turning to this clonotype: This may be a read error: a much more frequent sequence differs by one nucleotide. The chain is built from TRBV7-3 and TRBJ2-5, with D possibly being TRBD2 (5 bases). This CDR3 has 15 amino acids. Per germline, CDR1 SGHTA and CDR2 FQGTGA. The V end lost 1 base, the J end lost 11 bases, and 20 bases lay between the germline ends. CDR3 protein: CASSLRETPYNEQYF. The CDR3 bases are TGTGCCAGCAGCTTAAGGGAGACCCCCTACAATGAGCAGTACTTC.

This clonotype was found once. The DNA of the CDR3 is TGTGCCAGCAGCTTAGGTCCTAGCGGCAAATGGGGAGAGCAGTTCTTC. Translating it yields CASSLGPSGKWGEQFF. The J gene is TRBJ2-1, the V gene TRBV7-3; 7 bases fit TRBD2. Germline trimming cut 2 bases from V and 10 bases from J; bases unmatched to any gene: 14. Germline lookup yields CDR1 SGHTA and CDR2 FQGTGA. CDR3 length: 16 amino acids.

J is TRBJ1-2 and V is TRBV28, with 7 bases aligning to TRBD1. The V gene's germline CDR1 is MDHEN and CDR2 SYDVKM. J gave up 0 bases and V 5 bases, and 6 bases lay outside the gene matches. CDR3 length: 15 residues. CDR3 sequence: CASSTNRGSNYGYTF. For the CDR3, the DNA is TGTGCCAGCAGTACCAACAGGGGTTCTAACTATGGCTACACCTTC.

V and J are TRBV7-3 and TRBJ2-5, with 7 bases fitting TRBD2. The germline CDR1 and CDR2 sequences are SGHTA and FQGTGA. CDR3 size: 13 residues. V was clipped by 5 bases and J by 7 bases; unmatched bases: 7. The chain's CDR3 is CASSKTSSGTQYF. DNA for the CDR3: TGTGCCAGCAGCAAGACTAGCTCGGGGACCCAGTACTTC.

This clonotype was recorded at least ten times. The V and J genes are TRBV5-1 and TRBJ2-5; D is undetermined. Per germline, CDR1 SGHRS and CDR2 YFSETQ. The CDR3 spans 13 residues. V was clipped by 0 bases and J by 4 bases, with 7 bases between them. The CDR3 loop is CASSLGTAETQYF. The CDR3 DNA sequence: TGCGCCAGCAGCTTGGGGACGGCAGAGACCCAGTACTTC.

The chain is built from TRBV7-6 and TRBJ2-1, with D hard to call. The germline V and J ends were trimmed by 2 bases and 2 bases, with 10 bases remaining between them. The CDR3 length is 15 residues. Per the germline V gene, CDR1 is SGHVS and CDR2 is FNYEAQ. CDR3 in DNA: TGTGCCAGCAGCTTAAGGGCTGTCGCCTACAATGAGCAGTTCTTC. Its protein is CASSLRAVAYNEQFF.

V and J are TRBV12-3 or TRBV12-4 and TRBJ1-2; perhaps TRBD1 as D (5 bases). The ends were cut back, 6 bases at V and 1 base at J, with 12 bases in the middle. This CDR3 has 14 residues. CDR3 sequence: CASRYNQGNYGYTF. The DNA for the CDR3 is TGTGCCAGCAGATACAATCAGGGTAACTATGGCTACACCTTC.

V is TRBV7-2 and J is TRBJ2-4; 8 positions agree with TRBD1. Losses at the gene ends were 5 bases for V and 13 bases for J; bases not matched to a gene: 16. Per the germline V gene, CDR1 is SGHTA and CDR2 is FQGNSA. The CDR3 extends over 15 amino acids. The CDR3: CASSHGQGGGDTQYF. The CDR3 DNA sequence: TGTGCCAGCAGCCACGGACAGGGTGGGGGAGATACGCAGTACTTC.

This sequence joins TRBV7-3 and TRBJ2-1, with D unresolved. The CDR3 is made up of 14 amino acids. Per germline, CDR1 SGHTA and CDR2 FQGTGA. Between the trimmed V and J ends, which lost 2 bases and 4 bases, there was a span of 9 bases. CDR3 sequence reads: CASSLDASYNEQFF. DNA of the CDR3: TGTGCCAGCAGCTTAGACGCGAGTTACAATGAGCAGTTCTTC.

This chain links TRBV7-2 with TRBJ1-1; D is undetermined. Germline V CDR1 and CDR2: SGHTA, FQGNSA. CDR3 length equals 14 residues. V lost 5 bases to trimming and J lost 1 base, with 11 bases between them. CDR3 amino acids: CASSPTRRNTEAFF. The CDR3, as DNA: TGTGCCAGCAGCCCCACCAGACGGAACACTGAAGCTTTCTTT.

This clonotype was observed a single time. This rearrangement joins TRBV6-1 to TRBJ1-2, with 10 bases fitting TRBD1. This CDR3 spans 18 amino acids. The J segment lost 5 bases and the V segment lost 3 bases, leaving 15 bases of the junction unmatched. The V gene's germline CDR1 is MNHNS and CDR2 SASEGT. In DNA form, the CDR3 reads TGTGCCAGCAGTGACCCTCGTGCGACAGGGGGCTTGATGTATGGCTACACCTTC. Encoded protein: CASSDPRATGGLMYGYTF.

Comment on this clonotype: This sequence may be a read error, since a much larger clone differs from it by one base. The genes are TRBV18 and TRBJ2-1; unclear D gene. Deletions cut 3 bases from V and 10 bases from J, with 10 bases between. This CDR3 is 12 amino acids long. Germline values: CDR1 KGHSH, CDR2 LQKENI. CDR3 in DNA: TGTGCCAGCTCACCGGTCCCCTCCGAGCAGTTCTTC. Amino acid sequence: CASSPVPSEQFF.

The chain uses TRBV7-2 and TRBJ2-1; perhaps D is TRBD1 or TRBD2 (5 bases each). The J call may be incorrect, as the DNA end agrees better with TRBJ2-7. The CDR3 runs 14 residues. From germline, CDR1 is SGHTA and CDR2 FQGNSA. In DNA form, the CDR3 reads TGTGCCAGCAGCTCAGGGACGGAGACCTACGAGCAGTACTTC. Translation gives CASSSGTETYEQYF.

The chain joins TRBV11-2 to TRBJ2-1; 11 bases are shared with TRBD2. V gave up 7 bases and J gave up 9 bases; unmatched junction bases: 14. Germline CDR1 is SGHAT and CDR2 is FQNNGV. CDR3 length: 16 residues. CDR3 DNA: TGTGCCAGCATCCCCTGGTCCACTAGCGGGAGTGGTGAGCAGTTCTTC. It codes for CASIPWSTSGSGEQFF. Supplemented by reference TRBV11-2 and TRBJ2-1, the full variable domain reads EAGVAQSPRYKIIEKRQSVAFWCNPISGHATLYWYQQILGQGPKLLIQFQNNGVVDDSQLPKDRFSAERLKGVDSTLKIQPAKLEDSAVYLCASIPWSTSGSGEQFFGPGTRLTVL.

The chain combines TRBV6-6 with TRBJ2-4, with D possibly matching TRBD2 (5 bases). The DNA end lines up better with TRBJ2-1; the J call may be wrong. Germline assignment: CDR1 MNHNY and CDR2 SVGAGI (reference sequence). The CDR3 extends over 13 amino acids. The CDR3 loop reads CASSYSRGHEQFF. The DNA for the CDR3 is TGTGCCAGCAGTTACTCGAGAGGGCATGAGCAGTTCTTC.

This clonotype was observed a handful of times. The V and J genes are TRBV7-6 and TRBJ2-6; either TRBD1 or TRBD2 may supply D (7 bases each). Germline V CDR1 and CDR2: SGHVS, FNYEAQ. With 1 base removed from V and 0 bases from J, the gap between germline ends came to 19 bases. This CDR3 comprises 20 residues. The CDR3 bases are TGTGCCAGCAGCTTAGTCAGGGGGAGGGGCCGGATCTCTGGGGCCAACGTCCTGACTTTC. Amino acids: CASSLVRGRGRISGANVLTF.

This chain links TRBV12-3 or TRBV12-4 with TRBJ1-1, with D possibly being TRBD1 (5 bases). The germline V and J ends were trimmed by 5 bases and 1 base, with 8 bases remaining between them. This CDR3 comprises 13 residues. The CDR3 bases are TGTGCCAGCAGTAAAACAGGGAACACTGAAGCTTTCTTT. Amino acids: CASSKTGNTEAFF.

The chain links TRBV12-3 or TRBV12-4 to TRBJ1-5, with TRBD1 matching 9 bases. Trimming removed 2 bases from V and 3 bases from J; junction bases left unmatched: 5. The CDR3 totals 16 residues. The CDR3 sequence: CASSLWGQGLNQPQHF. The CDR3 DNA sequence: TGTGCCAGCAGTTTATGGGGACAGGGACTCAATCAGCCCCAGCATTTT.

V gene TRBV7-6 combines with J gene TRBJ2-4; a possible D gene is TRBD1 (6 bases). The better agreement between TRBJ2-6 and the DNA end casts doubt on the J call. CDR3 length: 15 residues. Germline V gene sequence: CDR1 SGHVS, CDR2 FNYEAQ. CDR3 nucleotide sequence: TGTGCCCACTCCGGTGGGGGCGCAGGGGCCAACGTCCTGACTTTC. It specifies CAHSGGGAGANVLTF.

The chain recombines TRBV7-3 with TRBJ1-2; 7 nucleotides align to TRBD1. With 8 bases clipped from V and 7 bases from J, the junction kept 10 bases outside the gene matches. The CDR3 has 13 residues. Germline lookup yields CDR1 SGHTA and CDR2 FQGTGA. The CDR3 sequence is CASLRGGSGGYTF. Written as DNA, the CDR3 is TGTGCCAGCCTCAGGGGGGGCTCTGGTGGCTACACCTTC.

The genes are TRBV4-1 and TRBJ2-7; weak D call: TRBD2 (6 bases). The CDR3 contains 15 residues. Trimming stripped 1 base from V and 1 base from J, with 11 bases between. In germline, CDR1 is MGHRA, CDR2 YSYEKL. In DNA form, the CDR3 reads TGCGCCAGCAGCCAAGGGGGCCTAGCGTCCTACGAGCAGTACTTC. This gives the protein CASSQGGLASYEQYF.

The J gene is TRBJ2-3, the V gene TRBV7-2; a possible D gene is TRBD2 (6 bases). V lost 5 bases and J 3 bases, leaving 12 bases between the germline ends. The germline CDR1 and CDR2 sequences are SGHTA and FQGNSA. The CDR3 runs to 14 residues. This chain's CDR3 is CASSQNGRTDTQYF. The CDR3 bases are TGTGCCAGCAGCCAAAACGGGAGAACAGATACGCAGTATTTT.

This clonotype was observed a handful of times. The rearrangement joins TRBV6-1 to TRBJ2-1, with 9 bases lining up with TRBD2. The J call is doubtful: the DNA matches TRBJ2-7 better. CDR1 and CDR2 from the germline V gene are MNHNS and SASEGT. The CDR3 sequence is 13 residues long. The CDR3 DNA follows: TGTGCCACCCGACTAGCGGTCCAATACGAGCAGTACTTC. Translation: CATRLAVQYEQYF.

V usage is TRBV7-2 and J usage is TRBJ2-7, with 11 bases matching TRBD1. The J call could be wrong; TRBJ2-1 is a better fit for the DNA end. The CDR3 spans 15 residues. The V gene's germline CDR1 is SGHTA and CDR2 FQGNSA. For the CDR3, the DNA is TGTGCCAGCAGCGCCGGACAGGGGGCGATCTCTGAGCAGTTCTTC. The encoded protein is CASSAGQGAISEQFF.

The V and J genes are TRBV10-2 and TRBJ2-7; D may correspond to TRBD1 or TRBD2 (5 bases each). This CDR3 contains 13 residues. Looked up from germline, CDR1 is WSHSY and CDR2 is SAAADI. V was trimmed by 5 bases and J by 3 bases, leaving 11 bases between them. The CDR3 protein is CASSRQGDYEQYF. The CDR3 DNA sequence: TGCGCCAGCAGTCGTCAGGGAGACTACGAGCAGTACTTC.

The chain carries TRBV11-3 and TRBJ2-3; D gene unclear. Trimming shortened V by 0 bases and J by 0 bases, and 1 base separated the two germline ends. The CDR3 is made up of 13 amino acids. From germline, CDR1 is SGHNT and CDR2 YENEEA. The CDR3 sequence: CASSLDSTDTQYF. The CDR3, as DNA: TGTGCCAGCAGCTTAGACAGCACAGATACGCAGTATTTT.